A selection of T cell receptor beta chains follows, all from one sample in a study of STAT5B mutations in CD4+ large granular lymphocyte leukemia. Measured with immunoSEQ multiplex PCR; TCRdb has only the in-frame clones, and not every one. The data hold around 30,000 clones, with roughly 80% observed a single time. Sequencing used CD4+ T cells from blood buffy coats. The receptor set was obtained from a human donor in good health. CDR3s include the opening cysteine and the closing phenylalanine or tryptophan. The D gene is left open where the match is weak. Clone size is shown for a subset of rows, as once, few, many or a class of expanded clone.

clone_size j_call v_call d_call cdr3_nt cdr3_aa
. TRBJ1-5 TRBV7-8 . TGTGCCAGCAGCTTAGCGGGAAGGACTAGCAATCAGCCCCAGCATTTT CASSLAGRTSNQPQHF
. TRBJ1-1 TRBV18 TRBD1 TGTGCCAGCTCACCCGGACAGGGAGTTAACACTGAAGCTTTCTTT CASSPGQGVNTEAFF
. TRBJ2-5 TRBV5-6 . TGTGCCAGCAGCTTCGCGGGAACCCAAGAGACCCAGTACTTC CASSFAGTQETQYF
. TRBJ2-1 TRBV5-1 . TGCGCCAGCAGCTCCCGGGACCCATTCAGGGATGAGCAGTTCTTC CASSSRDPFRDEQFF
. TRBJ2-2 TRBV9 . TGTGCCAGCACTCGGAGTTGGACAGCTAACACCGGGGAGCTGTTTTTT CASTRSWTANTGELFF
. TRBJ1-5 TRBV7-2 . TGTGCCAGCACCTCCACGCGGGGGGTAAATCAGCCCCAGCATTTT CASTSTRGVNQPQHF
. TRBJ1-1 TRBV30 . TGTGCCTGGAGTAGCGGGGGTGAGGCGGCGACTGAAGCTTTCTTT CAWSSGGEAATEAFF
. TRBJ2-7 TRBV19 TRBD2 TGTGCCAGTAGGTCCGGGACTAACTCCTACGAGCAGTACTTC CASRSGTNSYEQYF
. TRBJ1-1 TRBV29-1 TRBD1 TGCAGCGTATGGACAGGGAACACTGAAGCTTTCTTT CSVWTGNTEAFF
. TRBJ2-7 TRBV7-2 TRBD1 TGTGCCAGCAGCTTAGTATGGACAGGGGGCTCGGGGCAGTACTTC CASSLVWTGGSGQYF
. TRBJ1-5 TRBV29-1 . TGCAGCGTTGCCGGACACCTCAATCAGCCCCAGCATTTT CSVAGHLNQPQHF
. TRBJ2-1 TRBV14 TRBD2 TGTGCCAGCAGCCAAGAACGGGGGGGGTTTGACAATGAGCAGTTCTTC CASSQERGGFDNEQFF
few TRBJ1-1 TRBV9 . TGTGCCAGCAGCGTAGCCCTATCTAGTACTGAAGCTTTCTTT CASSVALSSTEAFF
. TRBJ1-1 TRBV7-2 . TGTGCCAGCAGCTGGGGGACTATGAACACTGAAGCTTTCTTT CASSWGTMNTEAFF
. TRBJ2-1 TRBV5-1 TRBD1 TGCGCCAGCAGCTCTCAAGGACAGGGGGCGAACAATGAGCAGTTCTTC CASSSQGQGANNEQFF
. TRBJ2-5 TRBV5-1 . TGCGCCAGCAGACCGGAGGGAGAGACCCAGTACTTC CASRPEGETQYF
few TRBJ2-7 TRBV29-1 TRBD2 TGCAGCGTTGTATCCCCCGTAGCGGGAGCAGAAGAGCAGTACTTC CSVVSPVAGAEEQYF
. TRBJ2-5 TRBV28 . TGTGCCAGCAGGCGAGAGACCCAGTACTTC CASRRETQYF
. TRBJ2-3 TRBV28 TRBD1 TGTGCCAGCAGTTTCTTCGGCAGGGGGACAGATACGCAGTATTTT CASSFFGRGTDTQYF
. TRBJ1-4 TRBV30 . TGTGCCTGGAGTGGTCAACGGAGTAATGAAAAACTGTTTTTT CAWSGQRSNEKLFF
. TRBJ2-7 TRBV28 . TGTGCCAGCAGTTTTTTCAAAGGGGTCACAACGAGCGAGCAGTACTTC CASSFFKGVTTSEQYF
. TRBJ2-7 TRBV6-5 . TGTGCCAGCTGTCGGTCAGGGGCCGCTTTCGGCGAGCAGTACTTC CASCRSGAAFGEQYF
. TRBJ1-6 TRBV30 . TGTGCCTGGAGTGTTAGGGGGAGCCTCCACTTT CAWSVRGSLHF
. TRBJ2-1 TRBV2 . TGTGCCAGCAGATACCGGGACCGAGCCTACAATGAGCAGTTCTTC CASRYRDRAYNEQFF